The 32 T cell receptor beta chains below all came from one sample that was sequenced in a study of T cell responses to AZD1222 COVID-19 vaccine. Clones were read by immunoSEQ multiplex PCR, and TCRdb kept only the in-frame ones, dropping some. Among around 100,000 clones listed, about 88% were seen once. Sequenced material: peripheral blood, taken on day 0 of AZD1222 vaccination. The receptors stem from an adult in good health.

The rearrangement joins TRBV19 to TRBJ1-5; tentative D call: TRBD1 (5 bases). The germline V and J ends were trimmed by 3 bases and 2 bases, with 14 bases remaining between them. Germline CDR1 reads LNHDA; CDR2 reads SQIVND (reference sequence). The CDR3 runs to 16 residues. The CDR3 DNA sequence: TGTGCCAGTAGTATGCTGTGGGGGTGGGGCAATCAGCCCCAGCATTTT. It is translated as CASSMLWGWGNQPQHF.

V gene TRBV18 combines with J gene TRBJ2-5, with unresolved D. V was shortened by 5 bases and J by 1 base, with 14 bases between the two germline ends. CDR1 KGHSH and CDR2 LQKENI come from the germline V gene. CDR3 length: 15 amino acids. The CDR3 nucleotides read TGTGCCAGCTCAAGGAACAAGGACCCCCAAGAGACCCAGTACTTC. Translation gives CASSRNKDPQETQYF.

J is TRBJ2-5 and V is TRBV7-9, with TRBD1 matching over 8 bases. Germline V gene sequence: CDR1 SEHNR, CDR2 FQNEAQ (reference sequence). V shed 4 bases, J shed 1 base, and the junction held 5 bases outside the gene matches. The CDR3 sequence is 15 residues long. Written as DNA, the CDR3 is TGTGCCAGCAGCTACGACAGGGGAACCCAAGAGACCCAGTACTTC. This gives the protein CASSYDRGTQETQYF. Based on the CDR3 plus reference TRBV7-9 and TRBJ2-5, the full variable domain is DTGVSQNPRHKITKRGQNVTFRCDPISEHNRLYWYRQTLGQGPEFLTYFQNEAQLEKSRLLSDRFSAERPKGSFSTLEIQRTEQGDSAMYLCASSYDRGTQETQYFGPGTRLLVL.

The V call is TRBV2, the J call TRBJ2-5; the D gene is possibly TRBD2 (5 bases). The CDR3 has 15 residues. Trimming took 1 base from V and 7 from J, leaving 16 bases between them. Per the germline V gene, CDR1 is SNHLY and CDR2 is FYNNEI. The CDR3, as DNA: TGTGCCAGCAGTGAAGGGTTAGCGCCCTATGGGACCCAGTACTTC. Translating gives CASSEGLAPYGTQYF.

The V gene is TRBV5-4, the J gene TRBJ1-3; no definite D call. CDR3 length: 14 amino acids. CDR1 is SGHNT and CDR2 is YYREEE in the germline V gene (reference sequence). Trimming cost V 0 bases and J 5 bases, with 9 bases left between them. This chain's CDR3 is CASSLGQGRNTIYF. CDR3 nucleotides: TGTGCCAGCAGCTTGGGCCAAGGGAGAAACACCATATATTTT.

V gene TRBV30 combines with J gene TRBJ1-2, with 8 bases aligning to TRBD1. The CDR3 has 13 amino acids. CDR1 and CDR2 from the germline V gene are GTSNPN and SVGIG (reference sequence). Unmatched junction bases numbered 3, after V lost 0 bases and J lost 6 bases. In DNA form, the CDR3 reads TGTGCCTGGAGTGTACAGGGGGGAAATGGCTACACCTTC. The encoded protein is CAWSVQGGNGYTF.

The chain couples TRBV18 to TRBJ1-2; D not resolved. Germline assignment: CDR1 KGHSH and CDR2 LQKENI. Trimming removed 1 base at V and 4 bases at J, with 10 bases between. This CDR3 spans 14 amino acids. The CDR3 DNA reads TGTGCCAGCTCACCACGAACAACTCTCTATGGCTACACCTTC. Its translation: CASSPRTTLYGYTF.

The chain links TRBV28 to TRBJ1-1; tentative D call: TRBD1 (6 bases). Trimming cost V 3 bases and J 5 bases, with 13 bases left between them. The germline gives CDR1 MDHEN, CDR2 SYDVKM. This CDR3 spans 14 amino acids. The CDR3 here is CASSFTRGLTEAFF. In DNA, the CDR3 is TGTGCCAGCAGTTTTACCCGGGGGCTTACTGAAGCTTTCTTT.

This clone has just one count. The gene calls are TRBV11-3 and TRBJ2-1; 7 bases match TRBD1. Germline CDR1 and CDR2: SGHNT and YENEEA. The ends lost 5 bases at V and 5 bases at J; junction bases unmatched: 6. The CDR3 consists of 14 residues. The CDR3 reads CASSLGQLNNEQFF. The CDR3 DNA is TGTGCCAGCAGCCTGGGACAGTTGAACAATGAGCAGTTCTTC.

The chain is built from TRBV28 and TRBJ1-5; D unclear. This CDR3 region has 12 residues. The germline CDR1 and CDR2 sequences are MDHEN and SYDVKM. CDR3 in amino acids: CGAGIYNQPQHF. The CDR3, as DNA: TGTGGGGCGGGGATCTACAATCAGCCCCAGCATTTT. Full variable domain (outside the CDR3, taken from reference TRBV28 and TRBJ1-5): DVKVTQSSRYLVKRTGEKVFLECVQDMDHENMFWYRQDPGLGLRLIYFSYDVKMKEKGDIPEGYSVSREKKERFSLILESASTNQTSMYLCGAGIYNQPQHFGDGTRLSIL.

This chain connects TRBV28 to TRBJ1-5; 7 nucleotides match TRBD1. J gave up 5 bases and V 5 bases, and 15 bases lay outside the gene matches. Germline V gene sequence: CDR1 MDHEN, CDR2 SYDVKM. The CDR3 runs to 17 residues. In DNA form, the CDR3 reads TGTGCCAGCAGTGACCAGACAGGGCCCAGCCGGCATCAGCCCCAGCATTTT. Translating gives CASSDQTGPSRHQPQHF.

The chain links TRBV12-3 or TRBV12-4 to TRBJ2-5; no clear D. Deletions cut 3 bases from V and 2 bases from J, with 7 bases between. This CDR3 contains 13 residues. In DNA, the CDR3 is TGTGCCAGCAGTTTCGCCGAGCAAGAGACCCAGTACTTC. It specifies CASSFAEQETQYF.

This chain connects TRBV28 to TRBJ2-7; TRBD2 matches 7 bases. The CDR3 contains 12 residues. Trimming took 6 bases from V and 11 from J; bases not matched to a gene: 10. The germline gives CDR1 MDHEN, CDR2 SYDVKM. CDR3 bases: TGTGCCAGCAGCCTCCGGACTAGTGTAGAGTACTTC. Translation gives CASSLRTSVEYF.

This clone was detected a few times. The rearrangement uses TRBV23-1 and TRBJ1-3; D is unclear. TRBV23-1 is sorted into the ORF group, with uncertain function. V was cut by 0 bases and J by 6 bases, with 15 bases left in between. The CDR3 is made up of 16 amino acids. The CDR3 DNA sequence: TGCGCCAGCAGTCAATCTCGGCAGGATAAAGCAAACACCATATATTTT. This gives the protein CASSQSRQDKANTIYF.

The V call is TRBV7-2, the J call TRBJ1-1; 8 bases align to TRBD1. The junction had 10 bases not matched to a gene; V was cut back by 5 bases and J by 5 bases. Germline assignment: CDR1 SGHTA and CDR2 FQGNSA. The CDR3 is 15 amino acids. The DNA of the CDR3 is TGTGCCAGCAGCGGGTCCGAGACAGGGGAAACTGAAGCTTTCTTT. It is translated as CASSGSETGETEAFF.

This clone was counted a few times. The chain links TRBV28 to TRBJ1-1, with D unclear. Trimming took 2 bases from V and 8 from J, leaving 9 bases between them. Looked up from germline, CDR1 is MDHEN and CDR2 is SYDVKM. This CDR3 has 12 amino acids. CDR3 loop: CASSLPWQEAFF. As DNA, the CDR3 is TGTGCCAGCAGTTTACCTTGGCAGGAAGCTTTCTTT.

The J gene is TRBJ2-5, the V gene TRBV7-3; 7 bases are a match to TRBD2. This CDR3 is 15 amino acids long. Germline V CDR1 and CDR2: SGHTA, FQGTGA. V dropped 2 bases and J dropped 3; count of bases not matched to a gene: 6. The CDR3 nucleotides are TGTGCCAGCAGCTTAGGGCTAGGGAGGGAAGAGACCCAGTACTTC. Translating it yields CASSLGLGREETQYF.

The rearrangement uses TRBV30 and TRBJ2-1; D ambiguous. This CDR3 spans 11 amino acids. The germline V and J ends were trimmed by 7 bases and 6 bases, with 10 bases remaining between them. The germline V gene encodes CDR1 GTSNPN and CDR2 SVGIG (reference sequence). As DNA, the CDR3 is TGTGCCTCCCTCGGTGCCAATGAGCAGTTCTTC. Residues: CASLGANEQFF.

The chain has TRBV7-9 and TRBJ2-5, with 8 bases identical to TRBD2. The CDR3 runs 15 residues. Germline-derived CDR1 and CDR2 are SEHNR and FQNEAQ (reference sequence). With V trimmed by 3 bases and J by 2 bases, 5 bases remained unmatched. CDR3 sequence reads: CASSFRGGLQETQYF. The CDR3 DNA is TGTGCCAGCAGCTTCCGCGGGGGGCTACAAGAGACCCAGTACTTC. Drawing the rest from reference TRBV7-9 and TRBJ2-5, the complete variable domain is DTGVSQNPRHKITKRGQNVTFRCDPISEHNRLYWYRQTLGQGPEFLTYFQNEAQLEKSRLLSDRFSAERPKGSFSTLEIQRTEQGDSAMYLCASSFRGGLQETQYFGPGTRLLVL.

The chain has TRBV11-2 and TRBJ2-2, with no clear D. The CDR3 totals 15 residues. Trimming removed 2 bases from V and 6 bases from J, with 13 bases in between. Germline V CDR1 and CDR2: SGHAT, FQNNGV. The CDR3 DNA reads TGTGCCAGCAGCTTATCGGACGACCGGGCCGGGGAGCTGTTTTTT. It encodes CASSLSDDRAGELFF.

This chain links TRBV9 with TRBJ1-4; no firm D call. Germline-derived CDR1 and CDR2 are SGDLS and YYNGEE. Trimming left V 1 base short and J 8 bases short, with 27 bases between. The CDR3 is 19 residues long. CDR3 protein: CASSVTSGPRAPGGEKLFF. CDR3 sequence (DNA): TGTGCCAGCAGCGTAACCTCAGGCCCTCGGGCCCCGGGCGGGGAAAAACTGTTTTTT.

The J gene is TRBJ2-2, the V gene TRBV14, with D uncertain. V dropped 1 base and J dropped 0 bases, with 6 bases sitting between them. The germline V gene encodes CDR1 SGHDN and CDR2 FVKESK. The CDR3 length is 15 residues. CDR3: CASSQGAPNTGELFF. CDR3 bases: TGTGCCAGCAGCCAAGGGGCACCGAACACCGGGGAGCTGTTTTTT.

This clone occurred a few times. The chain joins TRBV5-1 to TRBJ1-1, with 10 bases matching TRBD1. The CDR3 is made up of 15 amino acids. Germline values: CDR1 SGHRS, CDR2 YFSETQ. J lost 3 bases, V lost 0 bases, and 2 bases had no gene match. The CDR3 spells CASSLGTGGYTEAFF. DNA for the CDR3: TGCGCCAGCAGCTTGGGGACAGGGGGTTACACTGAAGCTTTCTTT.

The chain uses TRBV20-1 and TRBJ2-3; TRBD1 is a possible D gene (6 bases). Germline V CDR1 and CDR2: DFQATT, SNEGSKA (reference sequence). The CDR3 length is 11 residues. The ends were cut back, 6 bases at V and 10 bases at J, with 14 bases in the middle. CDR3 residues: CSALYRVAQYF. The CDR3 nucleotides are TGCAGTGCCTTATACAGGGTTGCGCAGTATTTT.

The CDR3 sequence is CASSRQAANYGYTF. The CDR3 region has the DNA TGTGCCAGCAGTCGACAGGCCGCTAACTATGGCTACACCTTC. V gene TRBV7-2 combines with J gene TRBJ1-2, with D possibly TRBD1 on 6 matching bases. Germline CDR1 SGHTA, CDR2 FQGNSA. V lost 6 bases, J lost 0 bases, and 11 bases lay in between. The CDR3 is made up of 14 amino acids.

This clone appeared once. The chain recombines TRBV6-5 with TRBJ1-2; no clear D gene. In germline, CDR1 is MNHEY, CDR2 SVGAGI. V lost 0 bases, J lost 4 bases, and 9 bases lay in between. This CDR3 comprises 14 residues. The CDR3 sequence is CASSYSRWGYGYTF. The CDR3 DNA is TGTGCCAGCAGTTACTCGAGGTGGGGCTATGGCTACACCTTC.

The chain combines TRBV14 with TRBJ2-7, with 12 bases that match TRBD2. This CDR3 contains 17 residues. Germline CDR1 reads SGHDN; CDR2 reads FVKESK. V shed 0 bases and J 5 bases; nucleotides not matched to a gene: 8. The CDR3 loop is CASSQDASGRVRHEQYF. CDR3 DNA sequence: TGTGCCAGCAGCCAAGATGCTAGCGGGAGGGTTCGCCACGAGCAGTACTTC. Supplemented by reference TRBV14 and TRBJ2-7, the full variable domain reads EAGVTQFPSHSVIEKGQTVTLRCDPISGHDNLYWYRRVMGKEIKFLLHFVKESKQDESGMPNNRFLAERTGGTYSTLKVQPAELEDSGVYFCASSQDASGRVRHEQYFGPGTRLTVT.

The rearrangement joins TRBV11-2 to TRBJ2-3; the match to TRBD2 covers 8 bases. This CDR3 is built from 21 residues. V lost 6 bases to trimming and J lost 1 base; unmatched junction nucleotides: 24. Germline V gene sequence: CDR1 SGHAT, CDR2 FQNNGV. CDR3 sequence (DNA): TGTGCCAGCAGTTATAGTGGGTGGTCGGGGATCGGGAGGGCCGGCACAGATACGCAGTATTTT. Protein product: CASSYSGWSGIGRAGTDTQYF. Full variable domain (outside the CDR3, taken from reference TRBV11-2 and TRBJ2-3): EAGVAQSPRYKIIEKRQSVAFWCNPISGHATLYWYQQILGQGPKLLIQFQNNGVVDDSQLPKDRFSAERLKGVDSTLKIQPAKLEDSAVYLCASSYSGWSGIGRAGTDTQYFGPGTRLTVL.

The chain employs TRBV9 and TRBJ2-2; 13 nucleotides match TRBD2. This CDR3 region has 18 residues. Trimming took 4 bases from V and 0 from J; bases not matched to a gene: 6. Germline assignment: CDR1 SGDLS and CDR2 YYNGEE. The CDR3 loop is CASSSGLAGATNTGELFF. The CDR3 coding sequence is TGTGCCAGCAGCAGTGGACTAGCGGGGGCCACGAACACCGGGGAGCTGTTTTTT.

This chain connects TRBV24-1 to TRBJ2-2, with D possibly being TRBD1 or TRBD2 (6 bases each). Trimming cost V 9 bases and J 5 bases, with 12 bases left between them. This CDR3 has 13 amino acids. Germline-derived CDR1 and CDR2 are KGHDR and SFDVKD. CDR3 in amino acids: CATSRGTTGELFF. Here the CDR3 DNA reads TGTGCCACCTCAAGGGGGACTACCGGGGAGCTGTTTTTT.

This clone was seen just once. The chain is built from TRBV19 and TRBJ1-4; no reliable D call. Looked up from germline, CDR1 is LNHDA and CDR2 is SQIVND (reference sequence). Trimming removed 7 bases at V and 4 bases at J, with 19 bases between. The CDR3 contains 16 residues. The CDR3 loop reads CASISGKKRNNEKLFF. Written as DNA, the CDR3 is TGTGCCAGTATCTCAGGAAAGAAAAGGAATAATGAAAAACTGTTTTTT.

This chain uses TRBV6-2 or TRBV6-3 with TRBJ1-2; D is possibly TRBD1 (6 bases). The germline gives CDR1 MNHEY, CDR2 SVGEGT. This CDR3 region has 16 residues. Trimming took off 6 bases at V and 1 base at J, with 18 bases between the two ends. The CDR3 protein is CASSNHRDTINYGYTF. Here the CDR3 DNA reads TGTGCCAGCAGCAACCACAGGGACACAATTAACTATGGCTACACCTTC.